Below, 17 T cell receptor beta chains from the same sample are listed, as sequenced in a study of T cell clonotyping in hematopoietic cell transplantation. Sequenced by immunoSEQ multiplex PCR; TCRdb stores in-frame clones only, minus some. This table has approximately 16,000 clones, approximately 83% appearing once. Material for sequencing was peripheral blood mononuclear cells. These receptors were obtained from a woman in her thirties or forties in good health. Some clones in this sample may be carry-over from other donors' samples.

This sequence joins TRBV5-6 and TRBJ2-1, with TRBD2 matching over 10 bases. Germline V gene lookup returns CDR1 SGHDT and CDR2 YYEEEE. V lost 0 bases to trimming and J lost 5 bases; unmatched junction nucleotides: 2. The CDR3 spans 15 residues. For the CDR3, the DNA is TGTGCCAGCAGCTTGGGGACTAGCGGCAACAATGAGCAGTTCTTC. This gives the protein CASSLGTSGNNEQFF.

The chain employs TRBV19 and TRBJ1-5, with 7 bases identical to TRBD1. After removal of 9 bases from V and 5 bases from J, the junction contained 10 bases not matched to a gene. Germline loops: CDR1 LNHDA, CDR2 SQIVND (reference sequence). The CDR3 is 14 residues long. The CDR3 coding sequence is TGTGCCAGCACCACGACAGGGTTGCATCAGCCCCAGCATTTT. Residues: CASTTTGLHQPQHF.

V usage is TRBV6-1 and J usage is TRBJ1-5; weak D call: TRBD1 (6 bases). Germline CDR1 and CDR2: MNHNS and SASEGT. Trimming removed 3 bases at V and 4 bases at J, with 16 bases between. The CDR3 loop spans 16 amino acids. CDR3 coding DNA: TGTGCCAGCAGTGAGACACGGGGGGCGCTTAATCAGCCCCAGCATTTT. Protein: CASSETRGALNQPQHF.

The chain's CDR3 is CASSEWLAGSEQFF. The CDR3 DNA follows: TGTGCCAGCAGTGAATGGCTAGCGGGAAGCGAGCAGTTCTTC. The chain recombines TRBV2 with TRBJ2-1; 9 bases agree with TRBD2. Germline values: CDR1 SNHLY, CDR2 FYNNEI. Trimming removed 2 bases from V and 10 bases from J; junction bases left unmatched: 6. The CDR3 is 14 amino acids.

The V call is TRBV19, the J call TRBJ1-3; D not certain. Germline V gene data show CDR1 as LNHDA and CDR2 as SQIVND (reference sequence). The CDR3 is made up of 12 amino acids. Trimming took off 9 bases at V and 0 bases at J, with 6 bases between the two ends. The CDR3 region is CASRLSGNTIYF. Here the CDR3 DNA reads TGTGCCAGCAGGCTCTCTGGAAACACCATATATTTT.

This clone came up once. The rearrangement joins TRBV13 to TRBJ2-5; 8 bases map to TRBD2. Germline trimming cut 5 bases from V and 5 bases from J; bases unmatched to any gene: 4. CDR3 length equals 13 residues. CDR1 is PRHDT and CDR2 is FYEKMQ in the germline V gene (reference sequence). The chain's CDR3 is CASSLPGGETQYF. As DNA, the CDR3 is TGTGCCAGCAGCCTACCGGGAGGGGAGACCCAGTACTTC.

The chain uses TRBV28 and TRBJ2-1; 8 nucleotides match TRBD2. Trimming at V came to 5 bases and at J to 8 bases, leaving 14 bases not matched to a gene. The V gene's germline CDR1 is MDHEN and CDR2 SYDVKM. The CDR3 is 16 amino acids. CDR3 nucleotides: TGTGCCAGCAGTGCCCCCGGGCGGGAGGTTGGGGATGAGCAGTTCTTC. Its translation is CASSAPGREVGDEQFF.

V is TRBV11-2 and J is TRBJ2-7; possible D gene TRBD2, 6 bases. This CDR3 region has 15 residues. Germline V CDR1 and CDR2: SGHAT, FQNNGV. V lost 2 bases and J lost 3, with 14 bases in between. The CDR3 DNA follows: TGTGCCAGCAGCTTACTCGCGGGGAGTTACTACGAGCAGTACTTC. It is translated as CASSLLAGSYYEQYF.

The chain joins TRBV30 to TRBJ2-7; TRBD2 matches at 11 bases. V was pared by 6 bases and J by 5 bases, with 6 bases of the junction left unmatched. In germline, CDR1 is GTSNPN, CDR2 SVGIG (reference sequence). CDR3 length equals 13 residues. CDR3 sequence (DNA): TGTGCCTGTCAGACTAGCGGGATTAACGAGCAGTACTTC. It yields the protein CACQTSGINEQYF.

The chain combines TRBV4-2 with TRBJ1-3; 8 bases agree with TRBD1. From germline, CDR1 is LGHNA and CDR2 YNFKEQ. The CDR3 is 19 residues long. Unmatched junction bases numbered 11, after V lost 1 base and J lost 0 bases. The DNA of the CDR3 is TGTGCCAGCAGCCAAGGTTCGCAGGGGGCCCGGTTCTCTGGAAACACCATATATTTT. Encoded protein: CASSQGSQGARFSGNTIYF.

The gene calls are TRBV30 and TRBJ2-3; a weak D match, TRBD1 (5 bases). This CDR3 spans 12 amino acids. V lost 3 bases and J 5 bases, leaving 9 bases between the germline ends. Germline V gives CDR1 GTSNPN, CDR2 SVGIG (reference sequence). The CDR3 DNA reads as TGTGCCTGGAGGGGTACAGGAGATACGCAGTATTTT. Residues: CAWRGTGDTQYF.

V usage is TRBV29-1 and J usage is TRBJ1-1; D uncertain. CDR1 SQVTM and CDR2 ANQGSEA come from the germline V gene. The V end lost 4 bases, the J end lost 1 base, and 10 bases lay between the germline ends. The CDR3 contains 13 residues. CDR3 protein: CSVVTLSNTEAFF. The CDR3, as DNA: TGCAGCGTTGTAACATTGTCGAACACTGAAGCTTTCTTT.

The genes are TRBV11-2 and TRBJ1-5; D uncertain. The germline gives CDR1 SGHAT, CDR2 FQNNGV. V lost 3 bases and J lost 1, with 7 bases in between. The CDR3 consists of 14 residues. The CDR3: CASSFRESNQPQHF. CDR3 coding DNA: TGTGCCAGCAGCTTTCGGGAGAGCAATCAGCCCCAGCATTTT.

The gene calls are TRBV21-1 and TRBJ2-7; TRBD1 is taken as the D call from the table, unchecked against the DNA. TRBV21-1 constitutes a pseudogene. The CDR3 sequence is 14 residues long. The CDR3 region is CASTSTGVLYEQYF. The CDR3 DNA follows: TGTGCCAGTACCTCCACAGGGGTCCTTTACGAGCAGTACTTC.

CDR3 nucleotides: TGTGCCAGCAGCCAGGACAGGGGGCAGAGGAACACTGAAGCTTTCTTT. Translated, it gives CASSQDRGQRNTEAFF. The J gene is TRBJ1-1, the V gene TRBV5-6; TRBD1 aligns across 11 bases. Germline V gene sequence: CDR1 SGHDT, CDR2 YYEEEE. The J segment lost 1 base and the V segment lost 4 bases, leaving 6 bases of the junction unmatched. CDR3 size: 16 residues.

The chain joins TRBV4-3 to TRBJ2-7, with a tentative D call TRBD1 (8 bases). V gave up 0 bases and J gave up 6 bases, with 18 bases separating them. The CDR3 contains 16 residues. Per the germline V gene, CDR1 is LGHNA and CDR2 is YSLEER. DNA of the CDR3: TGCGCCAGCAGCCAAGATACGGGCACAGGGGGGGGCGAGCAGTACTTC. It translates to CASSQDTGTGGGEQYF.

The V call is TRBV7-9, the J call TRBJ2-1; D might be TRBD1 (5 bases). Trimming took 1 base from V and 3 from J, leaving 7 bases between them. Germline V lookup: CDR1 SEHNR, CDR2 FQNEAQ (reference sequence). The CDR3 runs 14 residues. DNA for the CDR3: TGTGCCAGCAGCTTAGAAGGGGTCTACAATGAGCAGTTCTTC. This sequence encodes CASSLEGVYNEQFF.